One and the same sample provided the 13 T cell receptor beta chains below, sequenced in a study of cytomegalovirus exposure and HLA in healthy donors. The PCR had 60 Vbeta and 13 Jbeta primers. The repertoire was sequenced with immunoSEQ multiplex PCR; TCRdb's copy has only in-frame clones and lacks some. The sample's table shows tens of thousands of clones. Sequencing was carried out using PBMCs. The receptor set was obtained from a woman aged 18-29 years in good health and CMV-seronegative.

V usage is TRBV2 and J usage is TRBJ1-4; 10 bases are a match to TRBD1. The V gene end was trimmed by 5 bases and the J gene end by 4 bases; junction bases not matched to a gene: 7. CDR1 and CDR2 (germline): SNHLY, FYNNEI. This CDR3 spans 16 amino acids. The DNA of the CDR3 is TGTGCCAGCAGTCTGGGGACAGGGGCGCTTAATGAAAAACTGTTTTTT. Its translation is CASSLGTGALNEKLFF. The entire variable domain, with the rest obtained from reference TRBV2 and TRBJ1-4, is as follows: EPEVTQTPSHQVTQMGQEVILRCVPISNHLYFYWYRQILGQKVEFLVSFYNNEISEKSEIFDDQFSVERPDGSNFTLKIRSTKLEDSAMYFCASSLGTGALNEKLFFGSGTQLSVL.

The chain uses TRBV29-1 and TRBJ2-7, with 11 bases identical to TRBD2. This CDR3 spans 15 amino acids. V dropped 7 bases and J dropped 4; count of bases not matched to a gene: 12. Germline CDR1 and CDR2: SQVTM and ANQGSEA. In DNA, the CDR3 is TGCAGCGCTATTTTGATGACTAGCGGGATGTACGAGCAGTACTTC. Residues: CSAILMTSGMYEQYF.

The chain combines TRBV25-1 with TRBJ2-7, with D possibly TRBD2 on 5 matching bases. V was shortened by 2 bases and J by 3 bases, with 8 bases between the two germline ends. This CDR3 comprises 13 residues. Germline CDR1 reads MGHDK; CDR2 reads SYGVNS. DNA for the CDR3: TGTGCCAGCAGTGAACGGGATAACTACGAGCAGTACTTC. Protein sequence: CASSERDNYEQYF.

The chain links TRBV5-1 to TRBJ2-5; 10 bases align to TRBD2. Germline V gene data show CDR1 as SGHRS and CDR2 as YFSETQ. CDR3 size: 16 residues. V shed 0 bases and J 4 bases; nucleotides not matched to a gene: 6. The CDR3 protein is CASSLGSGGARETQYF. CDR3 in DNA: TGCGCCAGCAGCTTGGGAAGCGGGGGGGCCCGAGAGACCCAGTACTTC.

The J gene is TRBJ2-7, the V gene TRBV25-1, with no clear D. This CDR3 is built from 12 residues. Trimming pared 3 bases from V and 4 bases from J, leaving 7 bases between. Germline CDR1 and CDR2: MGHDK and SYGVNS. The CDR3 here is CASSDPDYEQYF. The CDR3 coding sequence is TGTGCCAGCAGTGACCCAGATTACGAGCAGTACTTC.

The gene calls are TRBV6-6 and TRBJ2-3, with 11 bases that match TRBD2. V lost 5 bases, J lost 6 bases, and 10 bases stayed unmatched. Germline CDR1 reads MNHNY; CDR2 reads SVGAGI (reference sequence). The CDR3 length is 16 residues. This CDR3 reads CASSPTIAGGQDTQYF. The CDR3 DNA sequence: TGTGCCAGCAGTCCCACCATAGCGGGGGGGCAGGATACGCAGTATTTT.

V is TRBV11-2 and J is TRBJ2-7; 11 nucleotides match TRBD1. CDR1 and CDR2 (germline): SGHAT, FQNNGV. Losses at the gene ends were 5 bases for V and 3 bases for J; bases not matched to a gene: 12. There are 17 residues in the CDR3. The CDR3 nucleotides read TGTGCCAGCAGCCCAACGGGACAGGGGGGAACCAGCTACGAGCAGTACTTC. Protein sequence: CASSPTGQGGTSYEQYF.

CDR3: CASSSPLAYGYTF. CDR3 DNA: TGTGCCAGCAGCTCCCCCCTGGCTTATGGCTACACCTTC. The chain links TRBV7-9 to TRBJ1-2; D remains ambiguous. This CDR3 spans 13 amino acids. Germline V gives CDR1 SEHNR, CDR2 FQNEAQ (reference sequence). V lost 4 bases and J lost 5, with 11 bases in between.

V and J are TRBV29-1 and TRBJ2-3; a possible D gene is TRBD1 (6 bases). The V and J ends lost 7 bases and 0 bases respectively, with 14 bases between them. Germline V lookup: CDR1 SQVTM, CDR2 ANQGSEA. The CDR3 has 14 residues. The CDR3 loop reads CSAVGTTSTDTQYF. CDR3 nucleotide sequence: TGCAGCGCCGTGGGGACAACTAGCACAGATACGCAGTATTTT.

The rearrangement links TRBV4-1 to TRBJ2-3; TRBD1 matches at 7 bases. The V and J ends lost 1 base and 10 bases, in that order; junction bases with no gene match: 11. The germline gives CDR1 MGHRA, CDR2 YSYEKL. This CDR3 has 15 residues. The CDR3 nucleotides read TGCGCCAGCAGCCAAGTCCGGACAGGAGGACTTTCGCAGTATTTT. Amino acids: CASSQVRTGGLSQYF.

The genes are TRBV5-1 and TRBJ1-1; D gene uncertain. The V and J ends lost 4 bases and 7 bases respectively, with 17 bases between them. The CDR3 is 14 amino acids. The germline gives CDR1 SGHRS, CDR2 YFSETQ. CDR3 nucleotide sequence: TGCGCCAGCAGCAATCCCCTTTTGGCAGGTGAAGCTTTCTTT. This sequence encodes CASSNPLLAGEAFF.

This chain connects TRBV25-1 to TRBJ2-6; TRBD1 matches 9 bases. The CDR3 spans 18 residues. Trimming removed 4 bases from V and 0 bases from J; junction bases left unmatched: 7. The germline CDR1 and CDR2 sequences are MGHDK and SYGVNS. CDR3 sequence: CASSAPGQGSSGANVLTF. The CDR3 coding sequence is TGTGCCAGCAGTGCGCCGGGACAGGGTAGCTCTGGGGCCAACGTCCTGACTTTC.

About this clone itself: Other DNA sequences in this sample translate to the same CDR3. The gene calls are TRBV9 and TRBJ1-5; D is unclear. Trimming removed 4 bases from V and 1 base from J, with 9 bases in between. The CDR3 spans 14 residues. Germline CDR1 and CDR2: SGDLS and YYNGEE. DNA for the CDR3: TGTGCCAGCAGCCCCGGAGTAAGCAATCAGCCCCAGCATTTT. Protein sequence: CASSPGVSNQPQHF.